This record concerns one TCR beta chain sequence. The record originates from a study of blood T cell repertoires in COVID-19. Original handling: Amplified reference gene primers provided the basis for estimating nucleated cell counts. This table comes from immunoSEQ multiplex PCR, and its TCRdb copy is limited to in-frame clones, with some not included. V and J calls and clone size are as listed in that table; D and trimming were resolved from the DNA. The table includes nearly 80,000 clones, around 85% detected once. Unmatched junction bases numbered 11, after V lost 5 bases and J lost 0 bases. The length of the CDR3 is 17 residues. Germline loops: CDR1 SGHVS, CDR2 FNYEAQ.

This clonotype originated in a woman aged 80 or over with active or convalescent COVID-19. The sequencing input was peripheral blood. This chain links TRBV7-6 with TRBJ2-7, with 9 bases that match TRBD1. The CDR3, as DNA: TGTGCCAGCAGCACTGTGGACAGGGGCCCCCTCTCCTACGAGCAGTACTTC. It codes for CASSTVDRGPLSYEQYF.